Listed here are 10 T cell receptor beta chains from one sample, sequenced in a study of regulatory T cells in long-lasting Graves disease. CDR3-region Arm-PCR and iRepertoire HTBI primers produced the TCR beta libraries. MiXCR, run by TCRdb on the multiplex PCR reads, gives a single entry per CDR3 protein. The sample lists around 450,000 distinct CDR3 sequences, 15% to 20% occurring once. As to time point: newly diagnosed GD, antithyroid drugs for less than 3 months. The TCR library was prepared using RNA isolated from PBMCs. This sample was shared with a second study, whose subject was T cells in Graves' hyperthyroidism and ophthalmopathy.

This specimen consisted of peripheral blood mononuclear cells (PBMCs), obtained at new diagnosis, from a patient treated with antithyroid drugs. The receptors were gathered from a middle-aged man with Graves disease.

This clonotype was seen ten or more times. V and J are TRBV20-1 and TRBJ2-1; D call uncertain. The CDR3 length is 14 residues. Germline CDR1 is DFQATT and CDR2 is SNEGSKA (reference sequence). Trimming pared 4 bases from V and 6 bases from J, leaving 16 bases between. CDR3 in DNA: TGCAGTGCTATCGGAGTTGAAAGTGGCAATGAGCAGTTCTTC. Translating gives CSAIGVESGNEQFF.

The chain uses TRBV28 and TRBJ2-7, with 7 bases fitting TRBD1. Germline assignment: CDR1 MDHEN and CDR2 SYDVKM. V lost 6 bases to trimming and J lost 3 bases; unmatched junction nucleotides: 11. The CDR3 consists of 15 residues. CDR3 residues: CASRSTRDRNYEQYF. CDR3 DNA sequence: TGTGCCAGCAGGTCTACCCGGGACAGAAACTACGAGCAGTACTTC.

Comments on this clonotype: This may arise from a read error, as a much more abundant clone is one base away. This chain joins TRBV12-3 or TRBV12-4 and TRBJ1-1; D is ambiguous. Deletions cut 11 bases from V and 0 bases from J, with 10 bases between. The CDR3 runs 12 residues. CDR3 nucleotide sequence: TGTGCCGGCGGGCTGATGAACACTGAAGCTTTCTTT. Its protein product is CAGGLMNTEAFF.

This clonotype was seen ten or more times. The rearrangement uses TRBV30 and TRBJ2-1; 9 bases line up with TRBD1. In germline, CDR1 is GTSNPN, CDR2 SVGIG (reference sequence). V lost 5 bases to trimming and J lost 7 bases; unmatched junction nucleotides: 9. This CDR3 has 14 amino acids. The CDR3 nucleotides read TGTGCCTGGGGTTCCGGGACAGGGTTAAATGAGCAGTTCTTC. Translating gives CAWGSGTGLNEQFF.

This clonotype was counted ten times or more. The chain uses TRBV3-1 and TRBJ2-7; a possible D gene is TRBD1 (6 bases). The CDR3 runs to 15 residues. V was pared by 0 bases and J by 4 bases, with 13 bases between. Germline CDR1 is LGHDT and CDR2 is YNNKEL (reference sequence). The CDR3 protein is CASSQDWTDLYEQYF. DNA for the CDR3: TGTGCCAGCAGCCAAGATTGGACAGACCTTTACGAGCAGTACTTC.

This clonotype was seen many times. The chain has TRBV30 and TRBJ2-2; 7 nucleotides line up with TRBD1. V gave up 1 base and J gave up 5 bases; unmatched junction bases: 10. Germline loops: CDR1 GTSNPN, CDR2 SVGIG (reference sequence). CDR3 size: 16 residues. The CDR3 nucleotides are TGTGCCTGGAGTGCGACAGGGCTGGGATGGACCGGGGAGCTGTTTTTT. Its protein product is CAWSATGLGWTGELFF.

The V and J genes are TRBV7-3 and TRBJ2-2, with D possibly matching TRBD2 (5 bases). V lost 2 bases and J 4 bases, leaving 14 bases between the germline ends. Germline assignment: CDR1 SGHTA and CDR2 FQGTGA. CDR3 length equals 16 residues. The CDR3 sequence: CASSLAGRPGTGELFF. CDR3 DNA: TGTGCCAGCAGCTTAGCGGGTCGTCCGGGCACCGGGGAGCTGTTTTTT. The full variable domain, its missing parts supplied by reference TRBV7-3 and TRBJ2-2, is GAGVSQTPSNKVTEKGKYVELRCDPISGHTALYWYRQSLGQGPEFLIYFQGTGAADDSGLPNDRFFAVRPEGSVSTLKIQRTERGDSAVYLCASSLAGRPGTGELFFGEGSRLTVL.

This chain links TRBV9 with TRBJ2-3; no reliable D call. V was shortened by 7 bases and J by 2 bases, with 11 bases between the two germline ends. Germline CDR1 is SGDLS and CDR2 is YYNGEE. This CDR3 contains 13 residues. The CDR3 protein is CASGGAPTDTQYF. CDR3 coding DNA: TGTGCCAGCGGTGGAGCTCCCACAGATACGCAGTATTTT.

This clonotype was counted many times. The V call is TRBV20-1, the J call TRBJ2-7; TRBD2 aligns across 8 bases. Looked up from germline, CDR1 is DFQATT and CDR2 is SNEGSKA (reference sequence). The CDR3 loop spans 13 amino acids. J gave up 7 bases and V 2 bases, and 7 bases lay outside the gene matches. CDR3 region: CSARIPGLEEQYF. For the CDR3, the DNA is TGCAGTGCTAGAATTCCGGGACTAGAGGAGCAGTACTTC.

The sample holds many counts of this clonotype. The gene calls are TRBV6-1 and TRBJ2-3; TRBD2 aligns across 8 bases. The length of the CDR3 is 16 residues. CDR1 and CDR2 from the germline V gene are MNHNS and SASEGT. J lost 1 base, V lost 6 bases, and 9 bases had no gene match. CDR3 bases: TGTGCCAGCAGGGAATTAGCGGGGAGGGGCACAGATACGCAGTATTTT. Translating gives CASRELAGRGTDTQYF.